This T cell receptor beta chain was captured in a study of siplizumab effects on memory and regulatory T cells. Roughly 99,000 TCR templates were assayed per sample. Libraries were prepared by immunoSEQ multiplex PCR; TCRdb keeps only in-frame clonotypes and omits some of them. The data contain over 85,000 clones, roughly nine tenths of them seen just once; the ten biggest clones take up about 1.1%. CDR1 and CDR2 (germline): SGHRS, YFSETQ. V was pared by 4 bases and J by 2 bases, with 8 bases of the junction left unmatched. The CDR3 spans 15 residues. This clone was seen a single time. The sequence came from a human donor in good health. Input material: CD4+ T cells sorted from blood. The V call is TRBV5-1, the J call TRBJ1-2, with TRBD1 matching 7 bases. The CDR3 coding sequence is TGCGCCAGCAGCCTGGCCGGGACAGACAACTATGGCTACACCTTC. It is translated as CASSLAGTDNYGYTF. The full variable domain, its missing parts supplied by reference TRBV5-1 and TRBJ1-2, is KAGVTQTPRYLIKTRGQQVTLSCSPISGHRSVSWYQQTPGQGLQFLFEYFSETQRNKGNFPGRFSGRQFSNSRSEMNVSTLELGDSALYLCASSLAGTDNYGYTFGSGTRLTVV.